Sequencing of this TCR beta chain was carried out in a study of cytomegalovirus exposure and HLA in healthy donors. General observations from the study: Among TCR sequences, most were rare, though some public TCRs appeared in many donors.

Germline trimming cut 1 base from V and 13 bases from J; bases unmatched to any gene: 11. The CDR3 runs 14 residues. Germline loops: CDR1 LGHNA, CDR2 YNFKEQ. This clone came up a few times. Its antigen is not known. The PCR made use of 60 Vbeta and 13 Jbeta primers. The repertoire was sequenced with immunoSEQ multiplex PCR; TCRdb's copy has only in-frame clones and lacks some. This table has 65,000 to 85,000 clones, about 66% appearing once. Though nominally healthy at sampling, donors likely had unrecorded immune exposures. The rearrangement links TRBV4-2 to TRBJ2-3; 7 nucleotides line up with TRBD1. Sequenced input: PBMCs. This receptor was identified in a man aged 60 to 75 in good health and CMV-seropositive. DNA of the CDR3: TGTGCCAGCAGCCAAGCTATTACAGGGGAAAAGGAGTATTTT. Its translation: CASSQAITGEKEYF.